This TCR beta chain emerged from a study of shared clonotypes between healthy human individuals. Trimming stripped 3 bases from V and 1 base from J, with 1 base between. Per the germline V gene, CDR1 is SNHLY and CDR2 is FYNNEI. The CDR3 extends over 12 amino acids. Some clones are missing from TCRdb's copy, which holds only in-frame ones; the method was immunoSEQ multiplex PCR. The table includes hundreds of thousands of clones, 95% to 98% detected once. It was CD45RO-negative cells, positively selected for CCR7, that made up naive CD8 cells, with terminally differentiated effector memory CD45RA+ cells excluded. Each donor was a Caucasian adult residing in Nashville, Tennessee. With regard to this clone: What it recognizes is unknown.

Overall study findings and caveats: A reduction in generation probabilities was seen for non-shared clonotypes relative to those shared by all four donors.

This receptor was taken from a man aged 25 to 40 in good health. Input material: naive CD8+ T cells sorted from blood. The gene calls are TRBV2 and TRBJ2-1; D not resolved. The CDR3 nucleotides are TGTGCCAGCAGTGATTCCTACAATGAGCAGTTCTTC. This codes for CASSDSYNEQFF.